This T cell receptor (beta chain) was recorded in a study of OX40 agonist ivuxolimab in advanced cancers. Study context: Ivuxolimab, an agonistic anti-OX40 (CD134) antibody, was given to patients.

Germline V CDR1 and CDR2: SGDLS, YYNGEE. CDR3 size: 13 residues. V shed 4 bases and J 3 bases; nucleotides not matched to a gene: 2. Profiled with immunoSEQ multiplex PCR; TCRdb holds only in-frame clones, not every one. The table includes 70,000 or so clones, 91% detected once. Here the sequenced sample was CD4+ or CD8+ T cells sorted from blood, taken in a trial of the OX40 agonist ivuxolimab. The clonotype originates from an adult with an advanced solid tumor such as melanoma, head and neck, liver or kidney cancer. This chain joins TRBV9 and TRBJ2-7, with TRBD1 identical over 9 bases. The DNA of the CDR3 is TGTGCCAGCAGCCAGGGACAGGGCTACGAGCAGTACTTC. It codes for CASSQGQGYEQYF.